The 27 T cell receptor beta chains presented below share a single source sample, sequenced in a study of blood T cell repertoires in COVID-19. Sequencing was performed with immunoSEQ multiplex PCR; in TCRdb, only in-frame clones are kept and a portion is missing. Of a few hundred thousand clones in the sample, around four fifths were seen once. What was sequenced was peripheral blood. These receptors came from a man between 50 and 59 years old with active or convalescent COVID-19.

The chain couples TRBV4-1 to TRBJ1-4, with 7 bases that match TRBD1. J gave up 0 bases and V 3 bases, and 4 bases lay outside the gene matches. Germline CDR1 MGHRA, CDR2 YSYEKL. The CDR3 covers 16 residues. The CDR3 sequence is CASSHRQGATNEKLFF. As DNA, the CDR3 is TGCGCCAGCAGCCATAGACAGGGAGCAACTAATGAAAAACTGTTTTTT.

The gene calls are TRBV29-1 and TRBJ2-7; 8 nucleotides line up with TRBD2. Per germline, CDR1 SQVTM and CDR2 ANQGSEA. V gave up 6 bases and J gave up 3 bases; unmatched junction bases: 4. This CDR3 is 12 amino acids long. The CDR3 reads CSVGGAGYEQYF. The CDR3 bases are TGCAGCGTCGGGGGGGCGGGCTACGAGCAGTACTTC.

The J gene is TRBJ1-5, the V gene TRBV15; 9 bases agree with TRBD1. The CDR3 runs to 14 residues. Trimming cost V 6 bases and J 1 base; bases outside gene matches: 1. Germline V lookup: CDR1 LNHNV, CDR2 YYDKDF (reference sequence). The CDR3 loop is CATRGQGSNQPQHF. CDR3 bases: TGTGCCACCAGGGGACAGGGAAGCAATCAGCCCCAGCATTTT.

This clone appeared a single time. This chain uses TRBV7-8 with TRBJ2-5; D unresolved. The V end lost 5 bases, the J end lost 2 bases, and 9 bases lay between the germline ends. The CDR3 sequence is 13 residues long. Germline V CDR1 and CDR2: SGHVS, FQNEAQ. As DNA, the CDR3 is TGTGCCAGCAGCCCTAGGCGGCAAGAGACCCAGTACTTC. It encodes CASSPRRQETQYF.

V gene TRBV27 combines with J gene TRBJ1-4; TRBD1 matches at 7 bases. CDR1 and CDR2 (germline): MNHEY, SMNVEV (reference sequence). V lost 8 bases, J lost 3 bases, and 6 bases stayed unmatched. This CDR3 spans 14 amino acids. The CDR3 sequence: CASRTGVPNEKLFF. CDR3 nucleotides: TGTGCCAGCCGCACAGGGGTTCCTAATGAAAAACTGTTTTTT.

CDR3 in amino acids: CASSVPSRGNTEAFF. In DNA form, the CDR3 reads TGTGCCAGCAGTGTGCCTAGTCGGGGTAACACTGAAGCTTTCTTT. The chain has TRBV28 and TRBJ1-1, with D unresolved. The germline gives CDR1 MDHEN, CDR2 SYDVKM. Trimming removed 5 bases at V and 2 bases at J, with 15 bases between. This CDR3 is built from 15 residues.

The rearrangement joins TRBV3-1 (or the pseudogene TRBV3-2) to TRBJ2-7, with TRBD1 identical over 7 bases. The V segment lost 11 bases and the J segment 5 bases; nucleotides outside the gene matches: 9. CDR1 is LGHDT, CDR2 YNNKEL, per germline (reference sequence). The CDR3 runs 12 residues. CDR3 sequence (DNA): TGTGCCGGCAACAGGGGCCTTAACGAGCAGTACTTC. As protein: CAGNRGLNEQYF.

This clone was observed a handful of times. The rearrangement links TRBV5-1 to TRBJ1-6; TRBD1 matches at 7 bases. V dropped 2 bases and J dropped 0; count of bases not matched to a gene: 14. The CDR3 loop spans 20 amino acids. CDR1 and CDR2 (germline): SGHRS, YFSETQ. The CDR3 loop is CASSFWGTGQSSSYNSPLHF. DNA for the CDR3: TGCGCCAGCAGCTTTTGGGGCACGGGACAGTCGAGCTCCTATAATTCACCCCTCCACTTT.

The rearrangement joins TRBV5-1 to TRBJ2-1, with a weak D call TRBD2 (5 bases). The CDR3 runs 14 residues. The V end lost 2 bases, the J end lost 4 bases, and 10 bases lay between the germline ends. Germline V gene lookup returns CDR1 SGHRS and CDR2 YFSETQ. The CDR3 nucleotides are TGCGCCAGCAGCTTAGAGGGCCTTTACAATGAGCAGTTCTTC. Encoded protein: CASSLEGLYNEQFF.

V usage is TRBV18 and J usage is TRBJ2-3, with 12 bases lining up with TRBD2. CDR1 is KGHSH and CDR2 is LQKENI in the germline V gene. The CDR3 extends over 18 amino acids. V lost 3 bases, J lost 0 bases, and 7 bases stayed unmatched. CDR3 nucleotides: TGTGCCAGCTCACCCCTCGGACTAGCGGGATCTAGCACAGATACGCAGTATTTT. As protein: CASSPLGLAGSSTDTQYF.

The rearrangement links TRBV12-5 to TRBJ2-7; D is possibly TRBD1 (5 bases). V was trimmed by 5 bases and J by 6 bases, leaving 17 bases between them. CDR3 length equals 14 residues. Germline CDR1 LGHNT, CDR2 FRNRAP. The CDR3 sequence: CASGHRQPWGEQYF. Here the CDR3 DNA reads TGTGCTAGTGGTCACCGACAGCCTTGGGGCGAGCAGTACTTC.

V usage is TRBV7-9 and J usage is TRBJ2-7, with TRBD2 identical over 9 bases. V shed 6 bases, J shed 1 base, and the junction held 7 bases outside the gene matches. The CDR3 has 15 residues. In germline, CDR1 is SEHNR, CDR2 FQNEAQ (reference sequence). CDR3 in DNA: TGTGCCAGCAGTCTTTTAGCGGGAGCATCCTACGAGCAGTACTTC. It specifies CASSLLAGASYEQYF.

This clone has just a few counts. A junction boundary mismatches the germline segment, possibly from a read error. The chain uses TRBV28 and TRBJ1-6; 7 positions match TRBD1. There are 16 residues in the CDR3. Germline assignment: CDR1 MDHEN and CDR2 SYDVKM. The CDR3: CASGLGQSFYNSPLHF. The CDR3 nucleotides read TGTGCCAGCGGTTTGGGACAGTCATTTTATAATTCACCCCTCCACTTT.

The V gene is TRBV6-6, the J gene TRBJ1-2, with 7 bases aligning to TRBD1. V lost 2 bases and J lost 6; bases outside the gene matches: 6. Germline V gene lookup returns CDR1 MNHNY and CDR2 SVGAGI (reference sequence). The CDR3 extends over 14 amino acids. CDR3 coding DNA: TGTGCCAGCAGTTACCGTGGACAGGCCGATGGCTACACCTTC. It yields the protein CASSYRGQADGYTF.

V gene TRBV18 combines with J gene TRBJ2-7; TRBD2 aligns across 12 bases. Trimming removed 3 bases from V and 0 bases from J; junction bases left unmatched: 6. Germline CDR1 reads KGHSH; CDR2 reads LQKENI. The CDR3 loop spans 17 amino acids. CDR3 DNA: TGTGCCAGCTCACCCGGGACTAGCGGGTTTAGCTCCTACGAGCAGTACTTC. Its translation is CASSPGTSGFSSYEQYF. Complete variable domain (other parts from reference TRBV18 and TRBJ2-7): NAGVMQNPRHLVRRRGQEARLRCSPMKGHSHVYWYRQLPEEGLKFMVYLQKENIIDESGMPKERFSAEFPKEGPSILRIQQVVRGDSAAYFCASSPGTSGFSSYEQYFGPGTRLTVT.

The J gene is TRBJ2-7, the V gene TRBV19; 8 positions match TRBD1. V lost 4 bases to trimming and J lost 7 bases; unmatched junction nucleotides: 6. Germline loops: CDR1 LNHDA, CDR2 SQIVND (reference sequence). The CDR3 has 13 amino acids. The CDR3 bases are TGTGCCAGTAGTACCTGGACAGGGTGGGAGCAGTACTTC. It codes for CASSTWTGWEQYF.

This clone was recorded only once. The chain combines TRBV9 with TRBJ2-4, with 9 bases aligning to TRBD1. The CDR3 has 16 residues. Germline CDR1 and CDR2: SGDLS and YYNGEE. Germline trimming cut 3 bases from V and 4 bases from J; bases unmatched to any gene: 8. CDR3 protein: CASSAPGGQGKNIQYF. The CDR3 coding sequence is TGTGCCAGCAGCGCCCCGGGGGGACAGGGAAAAAACATTCAGTACTTC.

V usage is TRBV28 and J usage is TRBJ2-1, with 13 bases fitting TRBD2. In germline, CDR1 is MDHEN, CDR2 SYDVKM. Trimming at V came to 8 bases and at J to 7 bases, leaving 8 bases not matched to a gene. CDR3 size: 15 residues. Written as DNA, the CDR3 is TGTGCCAGCGGGGGGACTAGCGGGATTTATAATGAGCAGTTCTTC. This translates into CASGGTSGIYNEQFF.

This clone was found once. CDR3 protein: CSVTGANTGELFF. The CDR3 nucleotides read TGCAGCGTTACAGGGGCGAACACCGGGGAGCTGTTTTTT. The chain is built from TRBV29-1 and TRBJ2-2, with 7 bases that match TRBD1. The V gene end was trimmed by 5 bases and the J gene end by 0 bases; junction bases not matched to a gene: 0. Germline V gives CDR1 SQVTM, CDR2 ANQGSEA. The CDR3 totals 13 residues.

This clone was picked up a small number of times. V and J are TRBV9 and TRBJ2-7, with 8 bases identical to TRBD2. V was pared by 3 bases and J by 1 base, with 6 bases of the junction left unmatched. CDR1 is SGDLS, CDR2 YYNGEE, per germline. CDR3 length equals 15 residues. The CDR3 is CASSAGGDTSYEQYF. The CDR3 DNA reads as TGTGCCAGCAGCGCCGGGGGGGACACATCCTACGAGCAGTACTTC.

The chain links TRBV19 to TRBJ2-7, with TRBD2 matching 7 bases. The germline V gene encodes CDR1 LNHDA and CDR2 SQIVND (reference sequence). The CDR3 extends over 14 amino acids. Trimming took 3 bases from V and 7 from J; bases not matched to a gene: 9. The CDR3 nucleotides read TGTGCCAGTAGTATGAAGCTAGCGGCGGGGGAGCAGTACTTC. Encoded protein: CASSMKLAAGEQYF.

The gene calls are TRBV25-1 and TRBJ1-2; the match to TRBD1 covers 9 bases. V lost 8 bases and J lost 5; bases outside the gene matches: 3. This CDR3 is built from 12 residues. Per germline, CDR1 MGHDK and CDR2 SYGVNS. This chain's CDR3 is CASSTGGYGYTF. CDR3 DNA sequence: TGTGCCAGCTCGACAGGGGGATATGGCTACACCTTC.

The chain joins TRBV6-5 to TRBJ1-5; D perhaps matches TRBD1 (6 bases). The V gene's germline CDR1 is MNHEY and CDR2 SVGAGI. This CDR3 contains 15 residues. V lost 5 bases and J 2 bases, leaving 13 bases between the germline ends. The CDR3 nucleotides are TGTGCCAGCAGTCCACAGGGAGTAGGCAATCAGCCCCAGCATTTT. Translation gives CASSPQGVGNQPQHF.

This clone was recorded a few times. The chain links TRBV30 to TRBJ2-1; 11 bases match TRBD2. Germline values: CDR1 GTSNPN, CDR2 SVGIG (reference sequence). This CDR3 has 14 amino acids. The V segment lost 3 bases and the J segment 6 bases; nucleotides outside the gene matches: 4. CDR3 DNA sequence: TGTGCCTGGAGGGGGACTAGCGGATTCAATGAGCAGTTCTTC. Encoded protein: CAWRGTSGFNEQFF.

The chain employs TRBV5-1 and TRBJ1-6; tentative D call: TRBD1 (6 bases). CDR1 is SGHRS and CDR2 is YFSETQ in the germline V gene. Trimming removed 0 bases from V and 10 bases from J, with 11 bases in between. This CDR3 has 14 residues. CDR3 DNA sequence: TGCGCCAGCAGCTTGGTACAGGGCCGCTCACCCCTCCACTTT. It translates to CASSLVQGRSPLHF.

This clone occurred once. The J gene is TRBJ1-5, the V gene TRBV19; unclear D gene. V gave up 2 bases and J gave up 7 bases, with 12 bases separating them. Germline V gene sequence: CDR1 LNHDA, CDR2 SQIVND (reference sequence). This CDR3 contains 14 residues. CDR3 sequence: CASSIRRGPQPQHF. The CDR3 DNA follows: TGTGCCAGTAGTATAAGACGGGGTCCCCAGCCCCAGCATTTT.

The chain joins TRBV27 to TRBJ2-7; TRBD2 might be the D (7 bases). The length of the CDR3 is 14 residues. Trimming pared 1 base from V and 6 bases from J, leaving 13 bases between. CDR1 is MNHEY, CDR2 SMNVEV, per germline (reference sequence). The CDR3 sequence: CASSLLGGLGEQYF. The CDR3 coding sequence is TGTGCCAGCAGTTTATTGGGGGGGCTTGGCGAGCAGTACTTC.